Listed here are 18 T cell receptor beta chains from one sample, sequenced in a study of T cell responses to AZD1222 COVID-19 vaccine. TCRdb keeps only in-frame clones here, not all; method: immunoSEQ multiplex PCR. Found here are roughly 130,000 clones, 90% to 95% of them singletons; the top ten hold under 3.5%. Sequenced here: peripheral blood, sampled on day 0 of AZD1222 vaccination. The receptors derive from an adult in good health.

The V and J genes are TRBV2 and TRBJ1-2; possibly TRBD1 for D (5 bases). V dropped 6 bases and J dropped 5 bases, with 16 bases sitting between them. CDR1 and CDR2 from the germline V gene are SNHLY and FYNNEI. There are 14 residues in the CDR3. Here the CDR3 reads CASRGQGIWYGYTF. CDR3 DNA sequence: TGTGCCAGCAGGGGGCAGGGAATATGGTATGGCTACACCTTC.

V usage is TRBV6-5 and J usage is TRBJ2-1, with TRBD2 identical over 7 bases. This CDR3 is 15 amino acids long. Germline lookup yields CDR1 MNHEY and CDR2 SVGAGI. The ends lost 6 bases at V and 0 bases at J; junction bases unmatched: 5. CDR3: CASRGAGSSYNEQFF. Written as DNA, the CDR3 is TGTGCCAGCAGGGGAGCGGGGAGCTCCTACAATGAGCAGTTCTTC.

This clone was seen a few times. The chain joins TRBV6-5 to TRBJ1-1; D is possibly TRBD1 (6 bases). Trimming removed 4 bases at V and 0 bases at J, with 9 bases between. The germline gives CDR1 MNHEY, CDR2 SVGAGI. The length of the CDR3 is 14 residues. As DNA, the CDR3 is TGTGCCAGCAGTTGGGGGGCGCTGAACACTGAAGCTTTCTTT. Protein product: CASSWGALNTEAFF.

This chain uses TRBV27 with TRBJ1-1, with D perhaps matching TRBD1 (5 bases). The ends were cut back, 5 bases at V and 10 bases at J, with 17 bases in the middle. The length of the CDR3 is 13 residues. Germline V gene data show CDR1 as MNHEY and CDR2 as SMNVEV (reference sequence). The CDR3 coding sequence is TGTGCCAGCAGTCCACTACGGGGGGGTAGAGCTTTCTTT. As protein: CASSPLRGGRAFF.

The rearrangement links TRBV29-1 to TRBJ2-4; TRBD1 matches 8 bases. The germline V gene encodes CDR1 SQVTM and CDR2 ANQGSEA. The CDR3 extends over 13 amino acids. The trim removed 4 bases at V and 15 bases at J, leaving 14 bases unmatched. The CDR3 is CSVVGQGGAIRYF. The CDR3 DNA reads TGCAGCGTTGTTGGACAGGGTGGTGCAATACGGTACTTC. The variable domain in full, completed from reference TRBV29-1 and TRBJ2-4, reads SAVISQKPSRDICQRGTSLTIQCQVDSQVTMMFWYRQQPGQSLTLIATANQGSEATYESGFVIDKFPISRPNLTFSTLTVSNMSPEDSSIYLCSVVGQGGAIRYFGAGTRLSVL.

The chain recombines TRBV6-6 with TRBJ1-1; 11 nucleotides match TRBD1. The length of the CDR3 is 13 residues. Germline CDR1 and CDR2: MNHNY and SVGAGI (reference sequence). Trimming at V came to 6 bases and at J to 5 bases, leaving 2 bases not matched to a gene. The CDR3 nucleotides are TGTGCCAGCAGGGGACAGGGGGTTACTGAAGCTTTCTTT. Its protein is CASRGQGVTEAFF.

The rearrangement joins TRBV6-5 to TRBJ2-7; possible D gene TRBD1, 7 bases. CDR1 is MNHEY and CDR2 is SVGAGI in the germline V gene. Trimming stripped 7 bases from V and 3 bases from J, with 19 bases between. The CDR3 runs 15 residues. The CDR3 sequence: CASTPAGQPNYEQYF. CDR3 in DNA: TGTGCCAGCACCCCGGCGGGACAGCCAAACTACGAGCAGTACTTC.

The chain recombines TRBV12-3 or TRBV12-4 with TRBJ1-6; D not resolved. Trimming removed 6 bases from V and 7 bases from J, with 10 bases in between. The CDR3 loop spans 13 amino acids. The CDR3 loop reads CASSPDWNSPLHF. Here the CDR3 DNA reads TGTGCCAGCAGCCCGGACTGGAATTCACCCCTCCACTTT.

V usage is TRBV6-6 and J usage is TRBJ1-5; the D is unclear. In germline, CDR1 is MNHNY, CDR2 SVGAGI (reference sequence). This CDR3 is built from 13 residues. Trimming stripped 1 base from V and 2 bases from J, with 3 bases between. The CDR3 region is CASSYLGNQPQHF. The CDR3 nucleotides are TGTGCCAGCAGTTACTTGGGCAATCAGCCCCAGCATTTT.

The chain couples TRBV11-1 to TRBJ2-1; D uncertain. There are 15 residues in the CDR3. V lost 2 bases and J lost 6, with 14 bases in between. Germline CDR1 SGHAT, CDR2 FQDESV (reference sequence). Here the CDR3 DNA reads TGTGCCAGCAGCTTAAGTCGAGGTTGGACCAATGAGCAGTTCTTC. Protein: CASSLSRGWTNEQFF.

The gene calls are TRBV5-8 and TRBJ2-5; 7 bases map to TRBD2. The CDR3 spans 18 residues. Trimming at V came to 1 base and at J to 4 bases, leaving 16 bases not matched to a gene. CDR1 SGHTS and CDR2 YDEGEE come from the germline V gene. The CDR3 here is CASSLKGKRGAGLETQYF. The CDR3 DNA follows: TGTGCCAGCAGCTTGAAGGGCAAGAGGGGAGCGGGATTAGAGACCCAGTACTTC. Looking up the rest from reference TRBV5-8 and TRBJ2-5 gives the full variable domain: EAGVTQSPTHLIKTRGQQATLRCSPISGHTSVYWYQQALGLGLQFLLWYDEGEERNRGNFPPRFSGRQFPNYSSELNVNALELEDSALYLCASSLKGKRGAGLETQYFGPGTRLLVL.

This chain joins TRBV9 and TRBJ1-1; no firm D call. V gave up 0 bases and J gave up 0 bases, with 3 bases separating them. Germline V gene sequence: CDR1 SGDLS, CDR2 YYNGEE. This CDR3 comprises 13 residues. CDR3 bases: TGTGCCAGCAGCGTAGCCATGAACACTGAAGCTTTCTTT. This codes for CASSVAMNTEAFF.

The rearrangement links TRBV3-1 (or the pseudogene TRBV3-2) to TRBJ1-2; D perhaps matches TRBD1 (5 bases). This CDR3 comprises 14 residues. V lost 0 bases and J 4 bases, leaving 9 bases between the germline ends. Per the germline V gene, CDR1 is LGHDT and CDR2 is YNNKEL (reference sequence). The chain's CDR3 is CASSQDWGLYGYTF. The CDR3 region has the DNA TGTGCCAGCAGCCAAGATTGGGGACTCTATGGCTACACCTTC.

V and J are TRBV27 and TRBJ1-6, with 12 positions matching TRBD1. This CDR3 comprises 15 residues. V shed 5 bases, J shed 9 bases, and the junction held 5 bases outside the gene matches. CDR1 MNHEY and CDR2 SMNVEV come from the germline V gene (reference sequence). For the CDR3, the DNA is TGTGCCAGCAGTCCAGGGACAGGGGGCCGTTCACCCCTCCACTTT. This gives the protein CASSPGTGGRSPLHF.

This clone came up once. V usage is TRBV6-1 and J usage is TRBJ1-4, with 7 bases fitting TRBD1. Germline V gives CDR1 MNHNS, CDR2 SASEGT. After removal of 3 bases from V and 8 bases from J, the junction contained 3 bases not matched to a gene. The CDR3 contains 13 residues. The CDR3 nucleotides are TGTGCCAGCAGTGAGACGGACAGGGAAAAACTGTTTTTT. It codes for CASSETDREKLFF.

The chain's CDR3 is CASSLGQGGHYGYTF. CDR3 nucleotides: TGTGCCAGCAGCTTGGGACAGGGGGGGCACTATGGCTACACCTTC. The V and J genes are TRBV5-4 and TRBJ1-2; 9 bases fit TRBD1. CDR1 and CDR2 from the germline V gene are SGHNT and YYREEE (reference sequence). Trimming took 0 bases from V and 3 from J; bases not matched to a gene: 3. The CDR3 totals 15 residues.

The V and J genes are TRBV2 and TRBJ2-5, with 13 bases aligning to TRBD2. The CDR3 consists of 15 residues. Germline loops: CDR1 SNHLY, CDR2 FYNNEI. V lost 6 bases to trimming and J lost 3 bases; unmatched junction nucleotides: 4. CDR3 DNA: TGTGCCAGCAGGAAGGGACTAGCGGGGAAAGAGACCCAGTACTTC. Translating it yields CASRKGLAGKETQYF.

This clone was recorded once. The CDR3 is CASSLRPSAGNTIYF. The CDR3 DNA sequence: TGTGCCAGCAGCTTGAGACCGTCGGCAGGAAACACCATATATTTT. The V gene is TRBV7-6, the J gene TRBJ1-3; no clear D gene. CDR3 length: 15 residues. In germline, CDR1 is SGHVS, CDR2 FNYEAQ. Trimming shortened V by 3 bases and J by 4 bases, and 13 bases separated the two germline ends.